This passage covers 29 T cell receptor beta chains from one sample sequenced in a study of T cells in women clearing cervical HPV infection. Clones were read by immunoSEQ multiplex PCR, and TCRdb kept only the in-frame ones, dropping some. The ten top clones account for roughly 1.5%, within a sample of under 45,000 clones. The sample consisted of blood buffy coat. These receptors originate from a woman between 18 and 70 years old with a cervical HPV16 infection that either progressed to CIN3+ or cleared (not recorded which).

The DNA read from the CDR3 is TGCAGTGCTCGGTTTAGCGGGAAGAGCCCAGATACG. Translating it yields CSARFSGKSPDT. The CDR3 reads in full as CSARFSGKSPDTQYF. The rearrangement links TRBV20-1 to TRBJ2-3; 8 bases are shared with TRBD2. Read data end 3 residues before the CDR3 end; the end is taken from the germline J gene. Trimming removed 5 bases from V and 4 bases from J; junction bases left unmatched: 11. The germline V gene has CDR1 DFQATT and CDR2 SNEGSKA (reference sequence). This CDR3 region has 15 residues.

Details on this clone: The read comes to an end 3 residues before the CDR3 does, leaving the germline J gene to fill in the end. The chain has TRBV30 and TRBJ1-4; TRBD1 is a possible D gene (6 bases). V gave up 5 bases and J gave up 7 bases, with 29 bases separating them. CDR1 and CDR2 from the germline V gene are GTSNPN and SVGIG (reference sequence). The CDR3 runs to 18 residues. The CDR3 loop is CAWRRDTSPRGGVEKLFF. The sequenced part of the CDR3 DNA is TGTGCCTGGCGCCGGGACACCAGTCCACGGGGGGGGGTTGAAAAA.

Remarks on this clone: The read terminates 3 residues ahead of where the CDR3 ends, so the germline J gene completes it. The V gene is TRBV30, the J gene TRBJ2-4; the D gene is possibly TRBD1 (7 bases). The CDR3 runs 16 residues. CDR1 and CDR2 from the germline V gene are GTSNPN and SVGIG (reference sequence). CDR3 residues: CAWSLGTAGFNQPQYF. CDR3 DNA, as far as it was read: TGTGCCTGGAGTTTAGGGACAGCGGGTTTCAATCAGCCT.

With respect to this clone: The CDR3 is cut off 3 residues early in the read; its end comes from the germline J gene. The chain joins TRBV6-2 or TRBV6-3 to TRBJ2-5; TRBD1 aligns across 7 bases. Trimming took 6 bases from V and 5 from J; bases not matched to a gene: 9. The CDR3 length is 14 residues. The germline V gene has CDR1 MNHEY and CDR2 SVGEGT. The DNA read from the CDR3 is TGTGCCAGCAGGCAGGCAGGGGGAGAGGAGACC. This translates into CASRQAGGEET. The full-length CDR3 reads as CASRQAGGEETQYF.

CDR3 protein: CASSPSSYEQYF. The CDR3 bases that were read are TGTGCCAGCAGCCCCAGCTCCTACGAG. This rearrangement joins TRBV7-3 to TRBJ2-7, with D uncertain. The DNA ends 3 residues before the CDR3 does, and the rest of the CDR3 is filled in from the germline J gene. Germline V lookup: CDR1 SGHTA, CDR2 FQGTGA. The CDR3 totals 12 residues. V lost 5 bases, J lost 0 bases, and 5 bases lay in between.

In the case of this clone: Read data end 3 residues before the CDR3 end; the end is taken from the germline J gene. The V gene is TRBV6-2 or TRBV6-3, the J gene TRBJ2-2; TRBD2 aligns across 7 bases. The V segment lost 4 bases and the J segment 1 base; nucleotides outside the gene matches: 3. This CDR3 comprises 15 residues. Germline V CDR1 and CDR2: MNHEY, SVGEGT. This CDR3 is CASSFGGRNTGELFF. The CDR3 DNA, read in part, is TGTGCCAGCAGTTTCGGCGGGAGGAACACCGGGGAG.

As for this clone: The sequence runs out 3 residues before the end of the CDR3; the remainder is reconstructed from the germline J gene. V and J are TRBV12-3 or TRBV12-4 and TRBJ1-3; D is undetermined. The CDR3 totals 14 residues. With 5 bases removed from V and 0 bases from J, the gap between germline ends came to 8 bases. CDR3 DNA (partial): TGTGCCAGCAGTGCTACGGGCTCTGGAAACACC. It encodes CASSATGSGNT. The entire CDR3 protein is CASSATGSGNTIYF.

For this clone: The sequenced fragment ends 3 residues before the CDR3 boundary, so the rest is inferred from the germline J gene. V is TRBV5-1 and J is TRBJ2-2; D is ambiguous. CDR3 length equals 16 residues. Deletions cut 1 base from V and 1 base from J, with 11 bases between. Germline V CDR1 and CDR2: SGHRS, YFSETQ. This CDR3 is CASSLRSRRNTGELFF. CDR3 DNA, as far as it was read: TGCGCCAGCAGCTTGAGGTCCAGAAGGAACACCGGGGAG.

In the case of this clone: The read comes to an end 3 residues before the CDR3 does, leaving the germline J gene to fill in the end. V gene TRBV18 combines with J gene TRBJ2-1, with 7 bases lining up with TRBD2. The CDR3 is made up of 15 amino acids. Germline V gene sequence: CDR1 KGHSH, CDR2 LQKENI. J gave up 6 bases and V 0 bases, and 5 bases lay outside the gene matches. This chain's CDR3 is CASSPPSSGVNEQFF. CDR3 bases read: TGTGCCAGCTCACCACCGTCTAGCGGAGTCAATGAG.

For this clone: Sequencing ends 3 residues short of the CDR3 end; the germline J gene provides the rest. The rearrangement joins TRBV20-1 to TRBJ2-2; D gene ambiguous. CDR1 is DFQATT, CDR2 SNEGSKA, per germline (reference sequence). The V end lost 3 bases, the J end lost 0 bases, and 2 bases lay between the germline ends. There are 12 residues in the CDR3. Incomplete CDR3 DNA: TGCAGTGCTAGTACGAACACCGGGGAG. Translation: CSASTNTGE. The whole CDR3 sequence is CSASTNTGELFF.

Comments on this clone: Sequencing ends 3 residues short of the CDR3 end; the germline J gene provides the rest. The gene calls are TRBV5-3 and TRBJ1-6, with TRBD1 matching 9 bases. TRBV5-3 has ORF status, its function being uncertain. The V segment lost 0 bases and the J segment 9 bases; nucleotides outside the gene matches: 7. The CDR3 sequence is 16 residues long. The CDR3: CARSLVEHRGPSPLHF. CDR3 bases read: TGTGCCAGAAGCTTGGTCGAACACAGGGGGCCTTCACCC.

For this clone: The read terminates 3 residues ahead of where the CDR3 ends, so the germline J gene completes it. This chain uses TRBV19 with TRBJ1-2; possible D gene TRBD1, 6 bases. Trimming removed 1 base at V and 7 bases at J, with 13 bases between. Per the germline V gene, CDR1 is LNHDA and CDR2 is SQIVND (reference sequence). The CDR3 totals 14 residues. The CDR3 protein is CASSIVTGTAGYTF. CDR3 bases read: TGTGCCAGTAGTATAGTCACAGGGACGGCTGGC.

Comments on this clone: The missing CDR3 end, 3 residues past where the read stops, is filled in from the germline J gene. J is TRBJ2-2 and V is TRBV19; D is possibly TRBD1 (5 bases). Germline V gene lookup returns CDR1 LNHDA and CDR2 SQIVND (reference sequence). V lost 6 bases to trimming and J lost 0 bases, with 8 bases between them. The CDR3 contains 14 residues. CDR3 in amino acids: CASRGPSNTGELFF. The covered CDR3 bases are TGTGCCAGTAGGGGGCCGTCGAACACCGGGGAG.

Turning to this clone: The DNA ends 3 residues before the CDR3 does, and the rest of the CDR3 is filled in from the germline J gene. The chain is built from TRBV7-2 and TRBJ2-7; the match to TRBD2 covers 10 bases. Germline lookup yields CDR1 SGHTA and CDR2 FQGNSA. The CDR3 covers 15 residues. The junction had 9 bases not matched to a gene; V was cut back by 5 bases and J by 5 bases. The CDR3: CASSLLAGAPHEQYF. CDR3 DNA, as far as it was read: TGTGCCAGCAGCCTCCTAGCGGGGGCCCCCCACGAG.

On this clone itself: The sequence runs out 3 residues before the end of the CDR3; the remainder is reconstructed from the germline J gene. The V gene is TRBV6-2 or TRBV6-3, the J gene TRBJ2-2; D might be TRBD2 (6 bases). V shed 7 bases and J shed 7 bases, with 19 bases lying between them. Looked up from germline, CDR1 is MNHEY and CDR2 is SVGEGT. This CDR3 contains 15 residues. The sequenced part of the CDR3 DNA is TGTGCCAGCAACCTACTAGCCCCCCCCCGCGGGGAG. Protein sequence: CASNLLAPPRGE. The complete CDR3 protein is CASNLLAPPRGELFF.

Concerning this clone itself: The read ends 3 residues early relative to the CDR3; the germline J gene fills the gap. V is TRBV28 and J is TRBJ2-4; D is uncertain. CDR1 is MDHEN, CDR2 SYDVKM, per germline. Trimming cost V 6 bases and J 0 bases, with 12 bases left between them. The CDR3 totals 15 residues. CDR3 in amino acids: CASSPKLIAKNIQYF. The sequenced CDR3 bases are TGTGCCAGCAGCCCCAAGCTAATAGCCAAAAACATT.

Comments on this clone: The read terminates 3 residues before the CDR3 end, so the remaining end is supplied by the germline J gene. The V and J genes are TRBV5-1 and TRBJ2-5; the match to TRBD2 covers 16 bases. The junction had 4 bases not matched to a gene; V was cut back by 0 bases and J by 5 bases. The CDR3 is 17 residues long. Germline CDR1 SGHRS, CDR2 YFSETQ. The DNA read from the CDR3 is TGCGCCAGCAGCTTGGAGGGACTAGCGGGGGGGCCGGAGACC. Residues: CASSLEGLAGGPET. The full CDR3 protein reads CASSLEGLAGGPETQYF. The full variable domain, in which reference TRBV5-1 and TRBJ2-5 provide the parts outside the CDR3, is KAGVTQTPRYLIKTRGQQVTLSCSPISGHRSVSWYQQTPGQGLQFLFEYFSETQRNKGNFPGRFSGRQFSNSRSEMNVSTLELGDSALYLCASSLEGLAGGPETQYFGPGTRLLVL.

A remark on this clone: The observed sequence ends 3 residues before the CDR3 terminus, with the missing tail filled in from the germline J gene. The gene calls are TRBV19 and TRBJ2-1; D possibly corresponds to TRBD2 (6 bases). Germline V gene sequence: CDR1 LNHDA, CDR2 SQIVND (reference sequence). With 10 bases removed from V and 8 bases from J, the gap between germline ends came to 15 bases. There are 12 residues in the CDR3. Partial CDR3 DNA: TGTGCCACCCAACGGGAGCGGCATGAG. This sequence encodes CATQRERHE. The full CDR3 reads CATQRERHEQFF.

As for this clone: The CDR3 is cut off 3 residues early in the read; its end comes from the germline J gene. The V gene is TRBV10-1, the J gene TRBJ2-7; 8 positions match TRBD1. CDR3 size: 13 residues. The V gene end was trimmed by 4 bases and the J gene end by 6 bases; junction bases not matched to a gene: 5. CDR1 and CDR2 (germline): WNHNN, SYGVQD (reference sequence). The CDR3 bases that were read are TGCGCCAGCAGTGCCAGGGGGCAGGCCGAG. Its translation is CASSARGQAE. The full CDR3 protein is CASSARGQAEQYF.

As to this clone: From the germline J gene comes the end of the CDR3, since the read stops 3 residues before it. The chain uses TRBV7-9 and TRBJ1-2, with 7 bases fitting TRBD1. Germline V gene lookup returns CDR1 SEHNR and CDR2 FQNEAQ (reference sequence). This CDR3 spans 12 amino acids. The DNA read from the CDR3 is TGTGCCAGCAGCGCGGTACAGGGGACG. Protein: CASSAVQGT. The whole CDR3 is CASSAVQGTYTF.

The sequenced CDR3 bases are TGTGCCAGCAGACTAGGGGGAGGGAACGAG. It yields the protein CASRLGGGNE. The CDR3 in its entirety is CASRLGGGNEQYF. This chain connects TRBV7-2 to TRBJ2-7; the D gene is possibly TRBD2 (7 bases). The observed sequence ends 3 residues before the CDR3 terminus, with the missing tail filled in from the germline J gene. The germline V gene has CDR1 SGHTA and CDR2 FQGNSA. Trimming shortened V by 6 bases and J by 5 bases, and 14 bases separated the two germline ends. CDR3 size: 13 residues.

A remark on this clone: With the read ending 3 residues before the CDR3 end, the germline J gene is used to fill in that end. The chain recombines TRBV19 with TRBJ2-7; D is unresolved. Trimming left V 8 bases short and J 2 bases short, with 4 bases between. Germline V gene sequence: CDR1 LNHDA, CDR2 SQIVND (reference sequence). This CDR3 comprises 10 residues. The CDR3 loop is CASGTYEQYF. The DNA read from the CDR3 is TGTGCCAGTGGCACCTACGAG.

Regarding this clone: Read sequence stops 3 residues before the CDR3 end, and the germline J gene provides the missing end. V usage is TRBV5-1 and J usage is TRBJ1-4; TRBD1 is a possible D gene (5 bases). Germline CDR1 is SGHRS and CDR2 is YFSETQ. V was cut by 2 bases and J by 2 bases, with 7 bases left in between. The CDR3 is 14 residues long. CDR3 loop: CASSFGGTNEKLFF. The CDR3 DNA, read in part, is TGCGCCAGCAGCTTCGGGGGGACTAATGAAAAA.

Worth noting for this clone: The CDR3 end falls 3 residues outside the read, so it is completed with the germline J gene. J is TRBJ2-7 and V is TRBV19; D unresolved. The CDR3 is made up of 12 amino acids. Germline CDR1 LNHDA, CDR2 SQIVND (reference sequence). Deletions cut 6 bases from V and 3 bases from J, with 9 bases between. This CDR3 is CASSPRNYEQYF. Partial CDR3 DNA: TGTGCCAGTAGCCCTAGGAACTACGAG.

About this clone: The CDR3 goes on 3 residues after the read ends, and that part is filled in from the germline J gene. The chain joins TRBV2 to TRBJ1-2; D gene uncertain. Trimming took 1 base from V and 4 from J, leaving 4 bases between them. Germline loops: CDR1 SNHLY, CDR2 FYNNEI. CDR3 length: 12 amino acids. The DNA read from the CDR3 is TGTGCCAGCAGTGAAGGAGGCTATGGC. Its translation: CASSEGGYG. The complete CDR3 protein is CASSEGGYGYTF.

Concerning this clone itself: With the read ending 3 residues before the CDR3 end, the germline J gene is used to fill in that end. The rearrangement joins TRBV30 to TRBJ2-2; no reliable D call. This CDR3 has 13 residues. The germline CDR1 and CDR2 sequences are GTSNPN and SVGIG (reference sequence). This chain's CDR3 is CAWSANYNSPLFF. CDR3 DNA (partial): TGTGCCTGGAGTGCGAACTATAATTCACCG.

About this clone itself: The read comes to an end 3 residues before the CDR3 does, leaving the germline J gene to fill in the end. The V gene is TRBV20-1, the J gene TRBJ2-3; maybe TRBD2 (6 bases). The CDR3 length is 15 residues. The germline V and J ends were trimmed by 2 bases and 0 bases, with 12 bases remaining between them. Germline-derived CDR1 and CDR2 are DFQATT and SNEGSKA (reference sequence). The part of the CDR3 DNA that was read is TGCAGTGCTAGACTGGTAGCGGCTAGCACAGATACG. Protein: CSARLVAASTDT. The whole CDR3 region reads CSARLVAASTDTQYF.

Here the CDR3 reads CASRSGAAYNEQFF. CDR3 DNA, as far as it was read: TGTGCCAGCAGGAGCGGGGCAGCCTACAATGAG. The V gene is TRBV12-3 or TRBV12-4, the J gene TRBJ2-1; 7 nucleotides line up with TRBD2. The DNA ends 3 residues before the CDR3 does, and the rest of the CDR3 is filled in from the germline J gene. The V gene end was trimmed by 6 bases and the J gene end by 2 bases; junction bases not matched to a gene: 4. The CDR3 runs 14 residues.

In regard to this clone: The sequence runs out 3 residues before the end of the CDR3; the remainder is reconstructed from the germline J gene. V and J are TRBV30 and TRBJ1-2; no clear D gene. Germline loops: CDR1 GTSNPN, CDR2 SVGIG (reference sequence). V was shortened by 1 base and J by 4 bases, with 7 bases between the two germline ends. The CDR3 totals 12 residues. CDR3 amino acids: CAWSDDIYGYTF. Partial CDR3 DNA: TGTGCCTGGAGTGATGACATCTATGGC.